The sequence of this T cell receptor (beta chain) was determined in a study of T cells after yellow fever vaccination. The study, taken as a whole, reports: The booster saw the reappearance of most primary-vaccination clones (more than 95% CD4, about 85% CD8).

The CDR3 covers 14 residues. Germline values: CDR1 DFQATT, CDR2 SNEGSKA (reference sequence). Losses at the gene ends were 1 base for V and 7 bases for J; bases not matched to a gene: 3. MiXCR was run by TCRdb on the 5' RACE reads, yielding one entry per CDR3 protein. The sample carries a few hundred thousand distinct CDR3 sequences, 6.5% to 7.5% recorded once. This clonotype occurred many times. Its antigen is not identified. The chain employs TRBV20-1 and TRBJ1-5; TRBD1 aligns across 11 bases. The TCR was taken from a man aged 25-45 years who received the YFV17D yellow fever vaccine. Specimen: CD4+ T cells sorted from PBMCs, collected on the day of the yellow fever booster vaccination. The CDR3 nucleotides read TGCAGTGCTAGAGTGGGACAGGGGGAACAGCCCCAGCATTTT. The encoded protein is CSARVGQGEQPQHF.